These 7 T cell receptor beta chains were all obtained from the same sample, sequenced in a study of cytomegalovirus exposure and HLA in healthy donors. Both 60 Vbeta primers and 13 Jbeta primers went into the PCR. Sequenced by immunoSEQ multiplex PCR; TCRdb stores in-frame clones only, minus some. In the table there are approximately 140,000 clones, 70% to 85% of which are singletons. Sequencing was carried out using PBMCs. Receptor source: a woman aged 40 to 50 in good health and CMV-seronegative.

The V gene is TRBV7-9, the J gene TRBJ2-3, with 9 bases fitting TRBD1. The CDR3 is 16 residues long. V shed 5 bases, J shed 4 bases, and the junction held 10 bases outside the gene matches. Germline V CDR1 and CDR2: SEHNR, FQNEAQ (reference sequence). As DNA, the CDR3 is TGTGCCAGCAGCAGACCAACAGGGGGCTCAGCAGATACGCAGTATTTT. Amino acids: CASSRPTGGSADTQYF. The full variable domain, rest sourced from reference TRBV7-9 and TRBJ2-3, is DTGVSQNPRHKITKRGQNVTFRCDPISEHNRLYWYRQTLGQGPEFLTYFQNEAQLEKSRLLSDRFSAERPKGSFSTLEIQRTEQGDSAMYLCASSRPTGGSADTQYFGPGTRLTVL.

V usage is TRBV9 and J usage is TRBJ2-7, with TRBD1 matching over 9 bases. The CDR3 totals 15 residues. V lost 3 bases, J lost 4 bases, and 8 bases stayed unmatched. The germline V gene encodes CDR1 SGDLS and CDR2 YYNGEE. The CDR3: CASSEGQGATYEQYF. The CDR3 DNA follows: TGTGCCAGCAGCGAGGGACAGGGAGCAACGTACGAGCAGTACTTC. Filled out from reference TRBV9 and TRBJ2-7, the complete variable domain reads DSGVTQTPKHLITATGQRVTLRCSPRSGDLSVYWYQQSLDQGLQFLIQYYNGEERAKGNILERFSAQQFPDLHSELNLSSLELGDSALYFCASSEGQGATYEQYFGPGTRLTVT.

V usage is TRBV9 and J usage is TRBJ1-2; 8 bases agree with TRBD1. Germline CDR1 reads SGDLS; CDR2 reads YYNGEE. The CDR3 runs 15 residues. V was pared by 3 bases and J by 8 bases, with 12 bases of the junction left unmatched. The CDR3 DNA reads TGTGCCAGCAGCGCCGACAGGGGTTCCTGGGGGGGCTACACCTTC. Translated: CASSADRGSWGGYTF.

This clone was seen only a few times. The V call is TRBV2, the J call TRBJ1-3; TRBD1 aligns across 8 bases. V lost 5 bases and J lost 11; bases outside the gene matches: 11. CDR3 length equals 14 residues. The germline V gene encodes CDR1 SNHLY and CDR2 FYNNEI. CDR3 sequence reads: CASSRDRRLSAIYF. Written as DNA, the CDR3 is TGTGCCAGCAGTAGGGACAGGCGGCTGAGCGCCATATATTTT.

This clone was counted a few times. This CDR3 is CASRDSQTYEQYF. As DNA, the CDR3 is TGTGCCAGCAGGGACAGTCAGACCTACGAGCAGTACTTC. The chain links TRBV28 to TRBJ2-7, with D perhaps matching TRBD1 (6 bases). Per germline, CDR1 MDHEN and CDR2 SYDVKM. This CDR3 has 13 residues. Trimming removed 6 bases at V and 2 bases at J, with 11 bases between.

The CDR3 reads CAWTSGYEQYF. In nucleotides, the CDR3 is TGTGCCTGGACTTCCGGCTACGAGCAGTACTTC. J is TRBJ2-7 and V is TRBV30; D is undetermined. Looked up from germline, CDR1 is GTSNPN and CDR2 is SVGIG (reference sequence). V lost 4 bases to trimming and J lost 3 bases, with 7 bases between them. This CDR3 has 11 residues.

The chain joins TRBV7-3 to TRBJ2-1, with D possibly TRBD1 on 6 matching bases. The CDR3 covers 14 residues. Germline loops: CDR1 SGHTA, CDR2 FQGTGA. Trimming removed 5 bases at V and 2 bases at J, with 10 bases between. The CDR3 nucleotides are TGTGCCAGCAGCAAACAGGGTACCTACAATGAGCAGTTCTTC. Its protein product is CASSKQGTYNEQFF. The variable domain in full, with the rest retrieved from reference TRBV7-3 and TRBJ2-1, is GAGVSQTPSNKVTEKGKYVELRCDPISGHTALYWYRQSLGQGPEFLIYFQGTGAADDSGLPNDRFFAVRPEGSVSTLKIQRTERGDSAVYLCASSKQGTYNEQFFGPGTRLTVL.